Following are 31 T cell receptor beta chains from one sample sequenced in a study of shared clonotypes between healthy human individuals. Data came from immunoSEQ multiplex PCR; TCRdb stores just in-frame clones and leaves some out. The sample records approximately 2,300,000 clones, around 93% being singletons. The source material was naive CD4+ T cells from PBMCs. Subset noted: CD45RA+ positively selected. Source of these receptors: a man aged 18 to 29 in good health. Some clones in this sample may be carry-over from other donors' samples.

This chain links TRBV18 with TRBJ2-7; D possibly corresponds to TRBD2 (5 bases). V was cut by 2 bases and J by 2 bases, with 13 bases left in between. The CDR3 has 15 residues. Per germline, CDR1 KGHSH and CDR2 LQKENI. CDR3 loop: CASSPSVASTYEQYF. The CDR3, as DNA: TGTGCCAGCTCACCATCGGTAGCGTCAACCTACGAGCAGTACTTC.

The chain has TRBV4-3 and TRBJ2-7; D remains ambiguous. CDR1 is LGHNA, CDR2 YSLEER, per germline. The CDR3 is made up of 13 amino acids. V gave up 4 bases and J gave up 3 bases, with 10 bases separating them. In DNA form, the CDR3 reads TGCGCCAGCAGCCGCTCGCCCAGCTACGAGCAGTACTTC. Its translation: CASSRSPSYEQYF.

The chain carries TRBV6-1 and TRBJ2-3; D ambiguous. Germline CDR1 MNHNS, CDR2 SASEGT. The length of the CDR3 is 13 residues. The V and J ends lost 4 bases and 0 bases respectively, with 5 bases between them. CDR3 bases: TGTGCCAGCAGTGTGGGGAGCACAGATACGCAGTATTTT. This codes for CASSVGSTDTQYF.

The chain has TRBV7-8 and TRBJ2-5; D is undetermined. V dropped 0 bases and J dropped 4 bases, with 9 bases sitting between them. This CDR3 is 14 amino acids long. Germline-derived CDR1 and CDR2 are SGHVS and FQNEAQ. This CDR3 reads CASSLAPISETQYF. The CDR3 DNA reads TGTGCCAGCAGCTTAGCGCCGATCTCAGAGACCCAGTACTTC. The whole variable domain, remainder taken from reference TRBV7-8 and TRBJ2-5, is GAGVSQSPRYKVAKRGQDVALRCDPISGHVSLFWYQQALGQGPEFLTYFQNEAQLDKSGLPSDRFFAERPEGSVSTLKIQRTQQEDSAVYLCASSLAPISETQYFGPGTRLLVL.

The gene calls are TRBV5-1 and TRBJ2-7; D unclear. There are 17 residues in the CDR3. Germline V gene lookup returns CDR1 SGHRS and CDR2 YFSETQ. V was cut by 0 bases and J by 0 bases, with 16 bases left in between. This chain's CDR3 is CASSLGPTTHSSYEQYF. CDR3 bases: TGCGCCAGCAGCTTGGGACCCACAACTCACAGCTCCTACGAGCAGTACTTC.

The CDR3 DNA follows: TGTGCCAGCAGGACACAGGGGGCCGTTGGAAACACCATATATTTT. Translating gives CASRTQGAVGNTIYF. This chain links TRBV6-1 with TRBJ1-3; 9 nucleotides match TRBD1. The CDR3 runs 15 residues. The germline gives CDR1 MNHNS, CDR2 SASEGT. J lost 3 bases, V lost 6 bases, and 6 bases had no gene match.

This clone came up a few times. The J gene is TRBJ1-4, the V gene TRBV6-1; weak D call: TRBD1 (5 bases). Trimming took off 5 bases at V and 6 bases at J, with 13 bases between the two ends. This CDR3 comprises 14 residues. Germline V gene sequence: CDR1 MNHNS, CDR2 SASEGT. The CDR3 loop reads CASSLQEWDEKLFF. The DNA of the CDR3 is TGTGCCAGCAGTTTACAGGAGTGGGATGAAAAACTGTTTTTT.

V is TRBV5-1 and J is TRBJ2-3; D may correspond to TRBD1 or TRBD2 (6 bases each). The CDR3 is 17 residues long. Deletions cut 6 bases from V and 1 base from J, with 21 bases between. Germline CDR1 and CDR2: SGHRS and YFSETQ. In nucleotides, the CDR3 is TGCGCCAGCACCAACTTACCAAAGGGGGGAGGCACAGATACGCAGTATTTT. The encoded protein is CASTNLPKGGGTDTQYF.

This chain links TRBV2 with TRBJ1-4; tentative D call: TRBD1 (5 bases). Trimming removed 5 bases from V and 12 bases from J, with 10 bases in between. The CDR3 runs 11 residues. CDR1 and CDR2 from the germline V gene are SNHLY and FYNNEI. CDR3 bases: TGTGCCAGCAGTTACGACAGCGAACTGTTTTTT. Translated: CASSYDSELFF.

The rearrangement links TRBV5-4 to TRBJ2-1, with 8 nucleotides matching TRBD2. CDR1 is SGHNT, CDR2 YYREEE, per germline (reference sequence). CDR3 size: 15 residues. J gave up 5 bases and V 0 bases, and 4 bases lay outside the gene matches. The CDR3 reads CASSLVAGIDNEQFF. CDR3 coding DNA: TGTGCCAGCAGCTTGGTAGCGGGAATTGACAATGAGCAGTTCTTC.

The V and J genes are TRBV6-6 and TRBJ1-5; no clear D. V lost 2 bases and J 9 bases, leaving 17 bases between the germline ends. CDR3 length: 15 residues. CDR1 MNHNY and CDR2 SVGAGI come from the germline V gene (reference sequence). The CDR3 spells CASSYKSPDERPQHF. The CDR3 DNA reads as TGTGCCAGCAGTTACAAATCGCCCGACGAGCGGCCCCAGCATTTT.

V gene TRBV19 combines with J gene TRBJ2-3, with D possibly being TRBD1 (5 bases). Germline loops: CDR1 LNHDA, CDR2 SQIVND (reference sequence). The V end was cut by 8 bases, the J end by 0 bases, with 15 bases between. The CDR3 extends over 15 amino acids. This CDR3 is CASGPQGSSTDTQYF. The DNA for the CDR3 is TGTGCCAGTGGGCCGCAGGGATCGAGCACAGATACGCAGTATTTT. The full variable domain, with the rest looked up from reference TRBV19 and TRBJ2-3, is DGGITQSPKYLFRKEGQNVTLSCEQNLNHDAMYWYRQDPGQGLRLIYYSQIVNDFQKGDIAEGYSVSREKKESFPLTVTSAQKNPTAFYLCASGPQGSSTDTQYFGPGTRLTVL.

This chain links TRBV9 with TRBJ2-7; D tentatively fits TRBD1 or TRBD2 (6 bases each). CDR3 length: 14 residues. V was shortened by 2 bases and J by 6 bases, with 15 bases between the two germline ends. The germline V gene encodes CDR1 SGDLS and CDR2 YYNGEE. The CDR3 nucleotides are TGTGCCAGCAGCGTGGGGGGCGGTTCACTCGAGCAGTACTTC. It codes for CASSVGGGSLEQYF.

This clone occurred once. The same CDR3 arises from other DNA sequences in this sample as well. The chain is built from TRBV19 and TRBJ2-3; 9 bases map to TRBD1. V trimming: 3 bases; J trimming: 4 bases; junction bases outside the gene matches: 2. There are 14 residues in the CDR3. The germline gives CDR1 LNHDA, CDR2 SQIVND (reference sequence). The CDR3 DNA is TGTGCCAGTAGTATGGGACAGGGCGCAGATACGCAGTATTTT. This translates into CASSMGQGADTQYF. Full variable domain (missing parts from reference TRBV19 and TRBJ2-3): DGGITQSPKYLFRKEGQNVTLSCEQNLNHDAMYWYRQDPGQGLRLIYYSQIVNDFQKGDIAEGYSVSREKKESFPLTVTSAQKNPTAFYLCASSMGQGADTQYFGPGTRLTVL.

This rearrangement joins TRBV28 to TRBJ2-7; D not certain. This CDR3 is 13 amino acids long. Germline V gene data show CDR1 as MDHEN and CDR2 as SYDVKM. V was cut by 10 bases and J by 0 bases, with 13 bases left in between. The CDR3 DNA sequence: TGTGCCACGGTAGAGACGGGCTCCTACGAGCAGTACTTC. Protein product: CATVETGSYEQYF.

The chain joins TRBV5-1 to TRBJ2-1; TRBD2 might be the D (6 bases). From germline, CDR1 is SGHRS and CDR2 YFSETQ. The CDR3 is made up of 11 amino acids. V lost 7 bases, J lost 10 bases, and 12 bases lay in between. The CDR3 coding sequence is TGCGCCAGCGTCAGTGGGAGGGAGCAGTTCTTC. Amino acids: CASVSGREQFF. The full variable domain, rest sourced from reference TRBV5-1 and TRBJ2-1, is KAGVTQTPRYLIKTRGQQVTLSCSPISGHRSVSWYQQTPGQGLQFLFEYFSETQRNKGNFPGRFSGRQFSNSRSEMNVSTLELGDSALYLCASVSGREQFFGPGTRLTVL.

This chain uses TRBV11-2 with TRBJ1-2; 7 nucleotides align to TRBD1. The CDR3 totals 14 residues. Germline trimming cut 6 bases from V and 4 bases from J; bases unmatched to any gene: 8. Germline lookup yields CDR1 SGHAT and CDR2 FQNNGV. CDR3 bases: TGTGCCAGCAGTTCCCAGGCAGGGGGCTATGGCTACACCTTC. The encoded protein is CASSSQAGGYGYTF.

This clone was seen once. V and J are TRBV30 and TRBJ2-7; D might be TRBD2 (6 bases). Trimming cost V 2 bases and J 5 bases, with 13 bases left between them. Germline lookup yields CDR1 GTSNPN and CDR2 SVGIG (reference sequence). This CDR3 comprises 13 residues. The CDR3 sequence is CAWSRLEPHEQYF. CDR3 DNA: TGTGCCTGGAGTCGACTAGAACCCCACGAGCAGTACTTC.

Here the CDR3 reads CASSRLGGPPDTQYF. The CDR3 DNA reads TGTGCCAGCAGCCGACTAGGAGGGCCCCCAGATACGCAGTATTTT. The rearrangement links TRBV7-6 to TRBJ2-3; the D gene is possibly TRBD2 (6 bases). CDR1 SGHVS and CDR2 FNYEAQ come from the germline V gene. V lost 5 bases to trimming and J lost 4 bases, with 16 bases between them. The CDR3 extends over 15 amino acids.

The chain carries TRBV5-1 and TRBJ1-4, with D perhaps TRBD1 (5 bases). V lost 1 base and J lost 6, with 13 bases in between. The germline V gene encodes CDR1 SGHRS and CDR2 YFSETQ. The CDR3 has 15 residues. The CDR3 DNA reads TGCGCCAGCAGCTTGACGGGTGGGGCGGATGAAAAACTGTTTTTT. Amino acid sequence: CASSLTGGADEKLFF. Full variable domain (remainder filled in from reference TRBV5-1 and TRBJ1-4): KAGVTQTPRYLIKTRGQQVTLSCSPISGHRSVSWYQQTPGQGLQFLFEYFSETQRNKGNFPGRFSGRQFSNSRSEMNVSTLELGDSALYLCASSLTGGADEKLFFGSGTQLSVL.

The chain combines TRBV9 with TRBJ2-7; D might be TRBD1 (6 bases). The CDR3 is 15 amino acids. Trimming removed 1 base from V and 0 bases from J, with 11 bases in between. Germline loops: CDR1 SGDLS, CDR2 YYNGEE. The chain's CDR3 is CASSVSGEDSYEQYF. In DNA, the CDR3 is TGTGCCAGCAGCGTATCAGGGGAAGACTCCTACGAGCAGTACTTC.

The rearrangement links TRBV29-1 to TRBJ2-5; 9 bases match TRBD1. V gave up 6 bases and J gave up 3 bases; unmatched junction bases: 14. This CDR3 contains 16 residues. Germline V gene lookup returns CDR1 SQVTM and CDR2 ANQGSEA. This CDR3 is CSVPRDRVLGKETQYF. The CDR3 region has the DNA TGCAGCGTGCCCCGGGACAGGGTTTTAGGGAAAGAGACCCAGTACTTC.

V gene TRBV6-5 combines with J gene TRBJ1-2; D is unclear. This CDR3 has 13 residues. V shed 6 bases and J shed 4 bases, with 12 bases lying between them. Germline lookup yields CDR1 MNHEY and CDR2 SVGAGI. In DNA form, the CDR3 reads TGTGCCAGCAGGCCGATGTTAGTCTATGGCTACACCTTC. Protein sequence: CASRPMLVYGYTF.

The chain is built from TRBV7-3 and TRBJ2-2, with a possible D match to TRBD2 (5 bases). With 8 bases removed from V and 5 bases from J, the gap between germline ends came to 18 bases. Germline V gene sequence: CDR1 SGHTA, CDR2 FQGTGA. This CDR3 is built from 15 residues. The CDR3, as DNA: TGTGCCAGCCGTCTCGTGGCTCCGGGAACCGGGGAGCTGTTTTTT. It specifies CASRLVAPGTGELFF.

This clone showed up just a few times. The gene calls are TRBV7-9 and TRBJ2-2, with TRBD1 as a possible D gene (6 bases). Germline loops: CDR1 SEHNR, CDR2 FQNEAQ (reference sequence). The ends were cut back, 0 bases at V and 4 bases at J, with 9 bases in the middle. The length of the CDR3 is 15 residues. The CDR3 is CASSLARGSTGELFF. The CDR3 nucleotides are TGTGCCAGCAGCTTAGCCAGGGGAAGCACCGGGGAGCTGTTTTTT.

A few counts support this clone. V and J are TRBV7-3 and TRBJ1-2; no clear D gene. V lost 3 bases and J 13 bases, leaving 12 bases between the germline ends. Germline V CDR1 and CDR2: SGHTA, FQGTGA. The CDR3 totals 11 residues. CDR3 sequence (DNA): TGTGCCAGCAGCTTGGGTTTCGGGGTCACCTTC. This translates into CASSLGFGVTF.

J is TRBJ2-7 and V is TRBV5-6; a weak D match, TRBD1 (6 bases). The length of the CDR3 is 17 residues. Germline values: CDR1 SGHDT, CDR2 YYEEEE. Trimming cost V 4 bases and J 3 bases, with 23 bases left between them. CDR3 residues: CASSPGPGMEGGYEQYF. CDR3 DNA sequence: TGTGCCAGCAGCCCGGGCCCGGGAATGGAAGGGGGCTACGAGCAGTACTTC.

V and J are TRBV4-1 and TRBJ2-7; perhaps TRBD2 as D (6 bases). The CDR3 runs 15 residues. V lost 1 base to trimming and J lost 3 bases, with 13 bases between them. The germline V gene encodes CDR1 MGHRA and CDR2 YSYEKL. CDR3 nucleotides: TGCGCCAGCAGCCAAGGATCGGGCGGGAACTACGAGCAGTACTTC. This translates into CASSQGSGGNYEQYF.

As DNA, the CDR3 is TGCGCCAGCAGCCCACCGGGCCGCCAGCGAGTCTACGAGCAGTACTTC. Amino acids: CASSPPGRQRVYEQYF. The chain employs TRBV5-1 and TRBJ2-7; D call uncertain. The CDR3 length is 16 residues. The germline V gene has CDR1 SGHRS and CDR2 YFSETQ. V gave up 4 bases and J gave up 3 bases, with 20 bases separating them.

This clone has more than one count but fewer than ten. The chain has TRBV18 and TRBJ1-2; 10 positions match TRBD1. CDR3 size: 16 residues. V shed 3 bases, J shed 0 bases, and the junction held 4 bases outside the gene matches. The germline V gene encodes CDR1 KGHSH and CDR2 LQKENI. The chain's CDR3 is CASSPRQGASNYGYTF. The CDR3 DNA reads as TGTGCCAGCTCACCGAGACAGGGGGCTTCTAACTATGGCTACACCTTC.

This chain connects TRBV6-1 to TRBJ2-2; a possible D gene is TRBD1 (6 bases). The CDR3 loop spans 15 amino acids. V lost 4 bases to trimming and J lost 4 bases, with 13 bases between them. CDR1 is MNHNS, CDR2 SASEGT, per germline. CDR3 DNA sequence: TGTGCCAGCAGTGCCAGGACAGCCACCACCGGGGAGCTGTTTTTT. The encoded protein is CASSARTATTGELFF.